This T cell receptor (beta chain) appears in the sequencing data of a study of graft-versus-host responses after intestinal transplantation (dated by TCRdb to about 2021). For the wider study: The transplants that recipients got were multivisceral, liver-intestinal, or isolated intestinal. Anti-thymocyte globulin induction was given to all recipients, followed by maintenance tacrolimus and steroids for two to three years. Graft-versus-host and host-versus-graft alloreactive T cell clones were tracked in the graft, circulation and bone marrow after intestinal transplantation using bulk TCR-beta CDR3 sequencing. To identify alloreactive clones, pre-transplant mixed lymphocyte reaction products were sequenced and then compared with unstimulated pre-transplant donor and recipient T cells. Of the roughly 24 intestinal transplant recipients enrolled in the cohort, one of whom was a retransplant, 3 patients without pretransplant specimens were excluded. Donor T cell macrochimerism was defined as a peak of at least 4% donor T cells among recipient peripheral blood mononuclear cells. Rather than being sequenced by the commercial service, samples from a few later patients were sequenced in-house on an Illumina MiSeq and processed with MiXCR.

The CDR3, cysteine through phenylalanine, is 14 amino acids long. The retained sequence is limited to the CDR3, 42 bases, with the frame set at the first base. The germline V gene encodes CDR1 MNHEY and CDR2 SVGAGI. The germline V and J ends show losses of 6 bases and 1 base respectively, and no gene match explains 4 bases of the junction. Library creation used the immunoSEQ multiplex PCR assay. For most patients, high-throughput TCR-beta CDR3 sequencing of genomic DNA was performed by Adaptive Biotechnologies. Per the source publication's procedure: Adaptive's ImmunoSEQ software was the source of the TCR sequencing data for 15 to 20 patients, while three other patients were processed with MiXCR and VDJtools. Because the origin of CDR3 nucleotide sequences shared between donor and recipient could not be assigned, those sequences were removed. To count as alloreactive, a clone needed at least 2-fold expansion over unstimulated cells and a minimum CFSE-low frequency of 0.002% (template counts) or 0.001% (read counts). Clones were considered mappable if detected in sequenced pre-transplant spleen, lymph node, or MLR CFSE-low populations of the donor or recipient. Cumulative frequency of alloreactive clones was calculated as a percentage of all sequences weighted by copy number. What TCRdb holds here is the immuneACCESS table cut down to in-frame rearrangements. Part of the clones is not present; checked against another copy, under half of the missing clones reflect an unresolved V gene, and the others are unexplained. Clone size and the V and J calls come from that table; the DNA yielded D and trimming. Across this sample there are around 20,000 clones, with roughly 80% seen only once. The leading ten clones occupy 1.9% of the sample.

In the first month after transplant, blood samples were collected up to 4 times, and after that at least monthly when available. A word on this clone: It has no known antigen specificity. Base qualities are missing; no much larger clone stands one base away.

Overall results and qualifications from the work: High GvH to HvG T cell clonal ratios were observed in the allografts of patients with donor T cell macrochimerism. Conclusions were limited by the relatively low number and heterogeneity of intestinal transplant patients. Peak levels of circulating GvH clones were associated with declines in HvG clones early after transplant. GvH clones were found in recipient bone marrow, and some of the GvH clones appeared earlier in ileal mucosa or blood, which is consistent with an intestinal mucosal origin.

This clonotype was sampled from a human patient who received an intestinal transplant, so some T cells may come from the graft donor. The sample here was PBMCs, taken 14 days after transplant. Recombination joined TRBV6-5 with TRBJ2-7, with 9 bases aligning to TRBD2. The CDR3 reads CASSLAGPSYEQYF. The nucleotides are TGTGCCAGCAGCCTAGCGGGGCCTTCCTACGAGCAGTACTTC.